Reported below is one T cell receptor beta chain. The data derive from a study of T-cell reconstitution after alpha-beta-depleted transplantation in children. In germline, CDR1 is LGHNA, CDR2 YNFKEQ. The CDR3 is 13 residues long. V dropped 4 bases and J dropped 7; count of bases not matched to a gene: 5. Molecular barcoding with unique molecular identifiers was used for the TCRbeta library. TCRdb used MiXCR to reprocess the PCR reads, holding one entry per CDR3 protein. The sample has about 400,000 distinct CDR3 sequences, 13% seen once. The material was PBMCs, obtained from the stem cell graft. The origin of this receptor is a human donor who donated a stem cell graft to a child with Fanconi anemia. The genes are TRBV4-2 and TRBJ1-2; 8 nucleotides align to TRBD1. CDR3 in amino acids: CASSLNRGAGYTF. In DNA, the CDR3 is TGTGCCAGCAGCCTAAACAGGGGGGCTGGCTACACCTTC.